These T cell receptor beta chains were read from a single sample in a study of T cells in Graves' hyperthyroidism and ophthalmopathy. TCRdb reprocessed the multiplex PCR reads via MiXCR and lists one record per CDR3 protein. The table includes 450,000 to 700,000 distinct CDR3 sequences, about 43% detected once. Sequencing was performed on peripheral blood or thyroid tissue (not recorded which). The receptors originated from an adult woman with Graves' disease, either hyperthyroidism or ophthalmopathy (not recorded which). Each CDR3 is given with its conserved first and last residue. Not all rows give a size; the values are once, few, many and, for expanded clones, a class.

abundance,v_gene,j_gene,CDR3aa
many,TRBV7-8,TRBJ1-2,CASSLGPRSYYGYTF
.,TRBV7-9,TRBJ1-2,CASSKIQGLKRPYGYTF
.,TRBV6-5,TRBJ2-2,CASSGGTGSVSGELFF
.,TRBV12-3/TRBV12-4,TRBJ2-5,CTSSQGGGPETQYF
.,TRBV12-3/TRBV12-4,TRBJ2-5,CATLFGTVETQYF
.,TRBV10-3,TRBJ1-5,CAISAGGRPQHF
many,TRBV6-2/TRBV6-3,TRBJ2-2,CASTHGGRGELFF
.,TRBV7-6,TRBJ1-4,CASSGGHQANEKLFF
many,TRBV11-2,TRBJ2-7,CASRHLADLSYEQYF
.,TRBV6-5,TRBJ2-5,CASSQDRGQPQYF
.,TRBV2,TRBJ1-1,CASNQGRLNTEAFF
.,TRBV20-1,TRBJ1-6,CSARISNSPLHF